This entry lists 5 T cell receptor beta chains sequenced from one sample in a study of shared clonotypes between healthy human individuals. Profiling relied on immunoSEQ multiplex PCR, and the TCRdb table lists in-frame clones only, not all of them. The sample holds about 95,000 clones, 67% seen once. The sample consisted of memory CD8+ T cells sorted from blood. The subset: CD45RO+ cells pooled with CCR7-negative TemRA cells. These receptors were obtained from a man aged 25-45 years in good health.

Here the CDR3 DNA reads TGTGCCAGCCGAACGAAAGGGGGACCTAATGAAAAACTGTTTTTT. This encodes CASRTKGGPNEKLFF. The chain is built from TRBV6-5 and TRBJ1-4; D is perhaps TRBD1 (6 bases). The CDR3 consists of 15 residues. Trimming cost V 8 bases and J 3 bases, with 16 bases left between them. Germline loops: CDR1 MNHEY, CDR2 SVGAGI.

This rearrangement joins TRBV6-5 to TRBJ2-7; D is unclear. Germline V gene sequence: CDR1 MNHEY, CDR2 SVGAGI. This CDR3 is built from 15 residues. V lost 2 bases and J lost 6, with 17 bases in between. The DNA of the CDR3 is TGTGCCAGCAGTTACAGGTTGCTGGGCTGGGGCGAGCAGTACTTC. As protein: CASSYRLLGWGEQYF.

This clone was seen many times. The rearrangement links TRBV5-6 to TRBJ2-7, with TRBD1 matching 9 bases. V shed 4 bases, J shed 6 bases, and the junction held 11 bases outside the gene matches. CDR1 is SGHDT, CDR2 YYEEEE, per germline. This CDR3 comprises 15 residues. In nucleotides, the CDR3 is TGTGCCAGCAGCCCCACCGGGACAGGGTGGTCCGAGCAGTACTTC. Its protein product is CASSPTGTGWSEQYF.

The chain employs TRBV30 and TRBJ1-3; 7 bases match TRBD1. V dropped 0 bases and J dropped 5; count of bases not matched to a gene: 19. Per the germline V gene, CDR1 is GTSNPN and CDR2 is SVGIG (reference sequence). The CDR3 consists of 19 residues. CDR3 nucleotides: TGTGCCTGGAGTGTTAAAGGCGCAGGGGGACTCCGAGTGCGAAACACCATATATTTT. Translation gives CAWSVKGAGGLRVRNTIYF. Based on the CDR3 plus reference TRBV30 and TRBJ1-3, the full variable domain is SQTIHQWPATLVQPVGSPLSLECTVEGTSNPNLYWYRQAAGRGLQLLFYSVGIGQISSEVPQNLSASRPQDRQFILSSKKLLLSDSGFYLCAWSVKGAGGLRVRNTIYFGEGSWLTVV.

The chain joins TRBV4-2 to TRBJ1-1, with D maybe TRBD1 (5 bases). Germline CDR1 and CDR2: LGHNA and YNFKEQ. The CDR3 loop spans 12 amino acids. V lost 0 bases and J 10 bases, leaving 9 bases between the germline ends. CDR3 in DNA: TGTGCCAGCAGCCAAGAGGGACCGAGAGCTTTCTTT. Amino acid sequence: CASSQEGPRAFF.